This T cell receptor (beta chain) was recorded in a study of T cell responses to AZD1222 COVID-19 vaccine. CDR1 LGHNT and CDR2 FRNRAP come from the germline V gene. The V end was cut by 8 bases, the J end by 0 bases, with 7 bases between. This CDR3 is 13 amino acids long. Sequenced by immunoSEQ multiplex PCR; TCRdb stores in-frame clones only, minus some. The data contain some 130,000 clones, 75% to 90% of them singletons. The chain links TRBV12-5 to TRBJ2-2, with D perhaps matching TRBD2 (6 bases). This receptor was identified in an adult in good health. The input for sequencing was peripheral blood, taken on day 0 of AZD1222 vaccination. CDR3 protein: CASRGSNTGELFF. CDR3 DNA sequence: TGTGCTAGTCGGGGGTCGAACACCGGGGAGCTGTTTTTT.